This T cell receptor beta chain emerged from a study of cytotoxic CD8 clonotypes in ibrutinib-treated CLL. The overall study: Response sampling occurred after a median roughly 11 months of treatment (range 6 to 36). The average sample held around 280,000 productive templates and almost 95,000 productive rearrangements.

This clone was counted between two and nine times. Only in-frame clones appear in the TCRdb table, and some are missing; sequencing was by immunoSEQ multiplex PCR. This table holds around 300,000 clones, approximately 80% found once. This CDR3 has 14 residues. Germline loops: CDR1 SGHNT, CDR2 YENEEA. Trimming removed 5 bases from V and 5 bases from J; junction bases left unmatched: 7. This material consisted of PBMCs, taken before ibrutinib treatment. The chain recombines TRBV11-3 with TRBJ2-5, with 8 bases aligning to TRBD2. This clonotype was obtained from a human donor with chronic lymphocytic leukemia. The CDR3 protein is CASSNREGPETQYF. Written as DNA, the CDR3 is TGTGCCAGCAGCAATCGGGAGGGCCCGGAGACCCAGTACTTC.